The present entry profiles one T cell receptor (beta chain) with its context. Which antigen it targets is not known. Per-base qualities were not stored, and no clone one base away is much larger. Other nucleotide sequences in the sample specify the same CDR3. The immunoSEQ Assay was the method used to sequence TCRbeta CDR3 regions. After extraction, genomic DNA underwent amplification by bias-controlled multiplex PCR, followed by high-throughput sequencing. The original methods were these. To quantify the absolute abundance of every unique TCRbeta CDR3 region, sequences were collapsed and filtered. T cell fraction was estimated by normalizing TCRbeta template counts to usable DNA, which was measured by amplifying reference genes present in all nucleated cells. Repertoire TCRs were annotated as SARS-CoV-2-specific when V gene, CDR3 amino acid sequence and J gene were exactly matched to a known reactive TCR set. The reference SARS-CoV-2 TCR set came from MIRA and was filtered for enrichment in COVID-19-positive ImmuneCODE repertoires, removing public or cross-reactive TCRs. Based on the MIRA antigens, annotated TCRs were further analysed at the level of specific ORF or position within ORF. Breadth was defined as annotated unique rearrangements over total unique productive rearrangements; depth was the summed frequency of those rearrangements. Group comparisons of TCR breadth used two-sided Wilcoxon rank-sum tests. TCRdb's version of the immuneACCESS table is confined to in-frame rearrangements and falls short of the full clone set. An unresolved V gene accounts for under half of the shortfall where checked; the remainder is of unknown origin. V and J calls and clone size are as listed in that table; D and trimming were resolved from the DNA. Recorded for this sample are 350,000 to 450,000 clones; about 90% of them occurred a single time. The leading ten clones occupy around 1.7% of the sample.

From the cysteine through the phenylalanine, the CDR3 covers 11 amino acids. The CDR3 DNA has 33 bases and is translated from base 1. V loses 2 bases, J loses 2 bases, and the germline ends lie 0 bases apart. The treatment or condition tag for this specimen amounts to: around 19 received Ad26.COV2.S at low or high dose, single or two shots; a few received placebo; per-sample allocation not given. For vaccine and placebo recipients, repertoires were sequenced using samples collected on day 63 after the first injection. In Cohort 1b, some 25 adults aged 18-55 years were enrolled at a single site in Boston, USA, between 29 July and 7 August 2020. Ad26.COV2.S was a replication-incompetent adenovirus type 26 vector expressing a prefusion-stabilized SARS-CoV-2 spike protein from the original Wuhan strain. The data were obtained in a study of Ad26.COV2.S vaccination and SARS-CoV-2 variants (dated by TCRdb to the early 2020s). Context from the whole study: Donors in the vaccine arm were drawn from COV1001, a phase I-IIa trial of Ad26.COV2.S in healthy adults that was multicentre, randomized, double-blind and placebo-controlled. TCRbeta repertoire sequencing was used to assess the specificity and breadth of SARS-CoV-2-reactive T cell receptors after Ad26.COV2.S vaccination. Ad26.COV2.S was given intramuscularly at 5x10^10 or 1x10^11 viral particles, as a single shot or as two shots 56 days apart. Throughout the experiments and outcome assessment, investigators stayed blinded to trial group allocation. A total of some 30 samples were included in the TCR-sequenced set, comprising roughly 19 Ad26.COV2.S vaccine recipients, 5 placebo recipients and 8 SARS-CoV-2 convalescent individuals. Trial participants were randomized into five groups of five: low-dose or high-dose Ad26.COV2.S given once or twice, or placebo on both occasions. Findings and caveats that apply to the study as a whole: Vaccine and placebo recipients had comparable non-spike TCR breadth, which fits with the vaccine containing only spike. Higher spike-specific TCR breadth was observed in Ad26.COV2.S recipients than in placebo recipients (P = 0.0014). After vaccination, spike-specific CD8+ and CD4+ T cell responses were reported to show substantial breadth. The authors noted that the TCR breadth and depth analyses may have underestimated total T cell responses. Comparing responses between vaccine doses or regimens was not something the study was powered to do.

Recombination joined TRBV12-3 or TRBV12-4 with TRBJ1-2; confidence is insufficient to name the D gene. Sequenced material: peripheral blood, taken in a trial of Ad26.COV2.S vaccine versus placebo. The clonotype originates from a person between 18 and 65 years old who received the Ad26.COV2.S COVID-19 vaccine or a placebo. The CDR3 here reads CASSLNYGYTF. The nucleotide sequence reads TGTGCCAGCAGTTTAAACTATGGCTACACCTTC.